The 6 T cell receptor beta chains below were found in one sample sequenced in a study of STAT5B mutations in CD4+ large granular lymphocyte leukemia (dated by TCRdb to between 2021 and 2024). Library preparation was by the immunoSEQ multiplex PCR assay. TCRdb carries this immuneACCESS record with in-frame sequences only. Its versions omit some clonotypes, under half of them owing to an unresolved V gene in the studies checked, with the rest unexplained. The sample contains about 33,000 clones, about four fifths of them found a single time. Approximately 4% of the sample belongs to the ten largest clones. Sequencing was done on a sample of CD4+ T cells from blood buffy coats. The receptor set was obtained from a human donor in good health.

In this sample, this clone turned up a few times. The CDR3 sequence: CASSSWGQGYNQPQHF. The CDR3, as DNA: TGTGCCAGCAGTTCGTGGGGGCAGGGTTACAATCAGCCCCAGCATTTT. The gene calls are TRBV28 and TRBJ1-5; D may be TRBD1 (6 bases). The CDR3 loop spans 16 amino acids. The V gene's germline CDR1 is MDHEN and CDR2 SYDVKM. V lost 4 bases and J 3 bases, leaving 16 bases between the germline ends.

CDR3 nucleotide sequence: TGTGCCAGCAGCCAAGATTTGGGGACAGATTACAATGAGCAGTTCTTC. It translates to CASSQDLGTDYNEQFF. This rearrangement joins TRBV14 to TRBJ2-1; 7 nucleotides line up with TRBD1. The CDR3 sequence is 16 residues long. From germline, CDR1 is SGHDN and CDR2 FVKESK. V was pared by 0 bases and J by 4 bases, with 6 bases of the junction left unmatched.

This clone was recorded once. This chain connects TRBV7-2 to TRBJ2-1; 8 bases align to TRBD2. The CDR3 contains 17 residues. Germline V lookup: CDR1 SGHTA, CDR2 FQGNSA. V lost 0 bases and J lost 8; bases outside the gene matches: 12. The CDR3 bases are TGTGCCAGCAGCTTAGCATGGCCCCAGCGGGAGCCGCATGAGCAGTTCTTC. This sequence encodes CASSLAWPQREPHEQFF.

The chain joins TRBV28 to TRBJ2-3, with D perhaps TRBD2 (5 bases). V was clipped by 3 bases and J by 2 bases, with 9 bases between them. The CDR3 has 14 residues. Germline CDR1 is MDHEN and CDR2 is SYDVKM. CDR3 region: CASSFAGFTDTQYF. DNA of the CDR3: TGTGCCAGCAGTTTTGCGGGTTTCACAGATACGCAGTATTTT.

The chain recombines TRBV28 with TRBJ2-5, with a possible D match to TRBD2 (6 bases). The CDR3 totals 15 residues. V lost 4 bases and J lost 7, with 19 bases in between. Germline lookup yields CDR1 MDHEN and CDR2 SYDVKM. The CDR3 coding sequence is TGTGCCAGCAGTTCCCCTCTCCCTAGCGCCGGGACCCAGTACTTC. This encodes CASSSPLPSAGTQYF.

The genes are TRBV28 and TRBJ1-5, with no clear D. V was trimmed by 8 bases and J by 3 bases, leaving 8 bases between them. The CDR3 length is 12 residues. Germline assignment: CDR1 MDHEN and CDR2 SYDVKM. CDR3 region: CASWENNQPQHF. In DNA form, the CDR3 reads TGTGCCAGCTGGGAGAACAATCAGCCCCAGCATTTT.